This TCR beta chain was documented in a study of blood T cell repertoires in COVID-19. About the study: Spain, Italy and the United States supplied samples that represented acute and convalescent COVID-19.

The participants were between roughly 18 and 89 years old and came from 24 US areas. Participant-reported clinical history was the basis for cohort assignment. The CDR3 covers 15 residues. The germline CDR1 and CDR2 sequences are SGHTS and YDEGEE. The V segment lost 2 bases and the J segment 4 bases; nucleotides outside the gene matches: 2. Original processing methods: Estimation of nucleated cell counts was performed using reference gene primer amplification. TCRdb's copy holds only in-frame clones and misses some; the assay was immunoSEQ multiplex PCR. That table supplies the V and J calls and clone size; D and trimming were determined from the DNA. The sample lists about 350,000 clones, more than 70% occurring once.

Sequences were obtained from PBMCs or T cells enriched from blood (not recorded which). This clonotype was sampled from a woman aged 30 to 39 who had recovered from COVID-19. The chain is built from TRBV5-8 and TRBJ2-3; 12 bases fit TRBD2. The CDR3 sequence: CASSFLAGGPDTQYF. CDR3 bases: TGTGCCAGCAGCTTCCTAGCGGGGGGGCCAGATACGCAGTATTTT.